This TCR beta chain is drawn from a study of blood T cell repertoires in COVID-19. As for the study in general: Samples of COVID-19 (acute and convalescent) were obtained from the United States, Italy and Spain. T cells, B-cell-depleted T cells, or PBMCs supplied cDNA or gDNA.

The repertoire was sequenced with immunoSEQ multiplex PCR; TCRdb's copy has only in-frame clones and lacks some. This table has 80,000 to 100,000 clones, about 89% appearing once. The germline V gene has CDR1 LGHDT and CDR2 YNNKEL (reference sequence). This CDR3 is 12 amino acids long. V gave up 1 base and J gave up 6 bases, with 7 bases separating them. This TCR came from a man aged 45 to 65 with acute or convalescent COVID-19. Sample: peripheral blood. The V call is TRBV3-1 (or the pseudogene TRBV3-2), the J call TRBJ2-7; no clear D. The CDR3 spells CASSQGPGEQYF. The CDR3 nucleotides read TGTGCCAGCAGCCAAGGTCCAGGCGAGCAGTACTTC.